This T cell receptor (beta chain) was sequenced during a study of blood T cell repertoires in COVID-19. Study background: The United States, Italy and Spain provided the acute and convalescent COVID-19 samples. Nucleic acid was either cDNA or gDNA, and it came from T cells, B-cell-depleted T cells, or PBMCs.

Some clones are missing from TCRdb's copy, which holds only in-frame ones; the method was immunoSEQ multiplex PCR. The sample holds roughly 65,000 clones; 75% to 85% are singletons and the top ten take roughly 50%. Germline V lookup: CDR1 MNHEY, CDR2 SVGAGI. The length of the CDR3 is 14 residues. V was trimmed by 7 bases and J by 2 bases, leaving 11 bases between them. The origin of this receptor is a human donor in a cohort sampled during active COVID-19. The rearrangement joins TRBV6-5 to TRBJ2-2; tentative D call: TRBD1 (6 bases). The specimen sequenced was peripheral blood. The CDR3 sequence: CASNGQTNTGELFF. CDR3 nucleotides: TGTGCCAGCAACGGACAGACCAACACCGGGGAGCTGTTTTTT.